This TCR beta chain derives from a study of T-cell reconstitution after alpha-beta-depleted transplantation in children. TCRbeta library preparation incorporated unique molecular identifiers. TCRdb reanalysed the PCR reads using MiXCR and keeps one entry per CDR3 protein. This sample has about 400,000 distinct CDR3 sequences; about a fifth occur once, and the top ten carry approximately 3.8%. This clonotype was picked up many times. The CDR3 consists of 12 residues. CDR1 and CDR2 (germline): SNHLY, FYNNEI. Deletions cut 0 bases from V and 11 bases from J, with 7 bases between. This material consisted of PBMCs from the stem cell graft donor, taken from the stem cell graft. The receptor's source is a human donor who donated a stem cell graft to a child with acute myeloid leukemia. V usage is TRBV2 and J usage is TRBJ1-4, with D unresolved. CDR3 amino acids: CASSEASSKLFF. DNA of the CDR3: TGTGCCAGCAGTGAAGCGTCGTCCAAACTGTTTTTT.